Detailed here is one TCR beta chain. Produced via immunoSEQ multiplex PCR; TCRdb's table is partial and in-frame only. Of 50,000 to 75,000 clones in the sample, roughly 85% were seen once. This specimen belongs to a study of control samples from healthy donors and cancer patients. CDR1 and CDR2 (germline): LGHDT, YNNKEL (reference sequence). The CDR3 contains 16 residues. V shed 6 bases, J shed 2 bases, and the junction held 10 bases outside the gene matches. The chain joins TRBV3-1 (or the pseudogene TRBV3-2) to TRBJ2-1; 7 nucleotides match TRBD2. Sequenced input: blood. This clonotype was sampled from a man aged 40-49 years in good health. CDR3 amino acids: CASRKGGGAAYNEQFF. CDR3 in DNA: TGTGCCAGCAGGAAGGGCGGGGGAGCCGCCTACAATGAGCAGTTCTTC.